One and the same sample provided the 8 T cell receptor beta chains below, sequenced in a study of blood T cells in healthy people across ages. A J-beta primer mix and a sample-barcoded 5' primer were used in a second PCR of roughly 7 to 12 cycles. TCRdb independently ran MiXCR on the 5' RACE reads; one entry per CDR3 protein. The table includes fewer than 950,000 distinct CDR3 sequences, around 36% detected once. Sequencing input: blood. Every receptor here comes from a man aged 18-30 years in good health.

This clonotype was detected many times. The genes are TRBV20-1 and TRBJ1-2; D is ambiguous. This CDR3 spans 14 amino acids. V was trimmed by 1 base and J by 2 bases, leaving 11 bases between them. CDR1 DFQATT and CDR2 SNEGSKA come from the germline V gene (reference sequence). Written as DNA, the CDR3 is TGCAGTGCTAGAGGCCCGGACGGGAACTATGGCTACACCTTC. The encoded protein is CSARGPDGNYGYTF.

The CDR3 DNA reads TGCGCCAGCAGCTCCCCGGCGGTGGGGCAGGGTTATACTAACTATGGCTACACCTTC. Protein product: CASSSPAVGQGYTNYGYTF. The chain recombines TRBV5-1 with TRBJ1-2; a possible D gene is TRBD1 (5 bases). V lost 3 bases to trimming and J lost 0 bases, with 24 bases between them. Germline V gene lookup returns CDR1 SGHRS and CDR2 YFSETQ. The CDR3 totals 19 residues.

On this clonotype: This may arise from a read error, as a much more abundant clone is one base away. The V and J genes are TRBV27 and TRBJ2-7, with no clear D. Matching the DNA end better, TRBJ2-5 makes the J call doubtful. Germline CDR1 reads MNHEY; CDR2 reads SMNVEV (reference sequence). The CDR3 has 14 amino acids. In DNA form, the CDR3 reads TGTGCCAGCAGTGTAAGCAGACTCCCGGAGACCCAGTACTTC. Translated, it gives CASSVSRLPETQYF.

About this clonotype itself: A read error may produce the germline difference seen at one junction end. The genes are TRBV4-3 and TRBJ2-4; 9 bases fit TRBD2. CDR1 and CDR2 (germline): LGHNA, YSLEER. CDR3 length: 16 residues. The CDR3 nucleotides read TGCGCCAGCTGCCAAACCGGACTAGCGTCCTACAATGAGCAGTACTTC. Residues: CASCQTGLASYNEQYF.

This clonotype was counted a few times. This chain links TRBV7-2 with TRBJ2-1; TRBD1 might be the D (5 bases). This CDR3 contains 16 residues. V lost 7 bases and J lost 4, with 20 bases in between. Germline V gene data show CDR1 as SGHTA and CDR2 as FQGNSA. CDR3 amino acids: CASNRPVDTIYNEQFF. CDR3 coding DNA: TGTGCCAGCAACCGACCGGTGGACACTATATACAATGAGCAGTTCTTC.

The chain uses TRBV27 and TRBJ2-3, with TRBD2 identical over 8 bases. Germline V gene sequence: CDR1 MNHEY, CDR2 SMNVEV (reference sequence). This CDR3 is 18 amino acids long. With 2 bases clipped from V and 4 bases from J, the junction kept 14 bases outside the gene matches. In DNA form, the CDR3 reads TGTGCCAGCAGTTTACTGACGGGGGGGCCTTTTTTTGCAGATACGCAGTATTTT. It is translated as CASSLLTGGPFFADTQYF.

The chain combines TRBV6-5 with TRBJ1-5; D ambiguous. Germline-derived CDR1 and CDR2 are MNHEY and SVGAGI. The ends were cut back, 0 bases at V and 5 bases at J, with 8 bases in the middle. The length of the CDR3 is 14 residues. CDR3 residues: CASSYSDTHQPQHF. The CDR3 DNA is TGTGCCAGCAGTTACTCCGACACCCATCAGCCCCAGCATTTT.

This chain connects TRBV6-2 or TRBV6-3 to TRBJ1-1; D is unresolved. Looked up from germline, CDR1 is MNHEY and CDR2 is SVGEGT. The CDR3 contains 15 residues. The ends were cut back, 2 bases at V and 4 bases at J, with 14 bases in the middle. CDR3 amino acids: CASSYTYGLSTEAFF. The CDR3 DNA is TGTGCCAGCAGTTACACTTACGGCCTGAGCACTGAAGCTTTCTTT.